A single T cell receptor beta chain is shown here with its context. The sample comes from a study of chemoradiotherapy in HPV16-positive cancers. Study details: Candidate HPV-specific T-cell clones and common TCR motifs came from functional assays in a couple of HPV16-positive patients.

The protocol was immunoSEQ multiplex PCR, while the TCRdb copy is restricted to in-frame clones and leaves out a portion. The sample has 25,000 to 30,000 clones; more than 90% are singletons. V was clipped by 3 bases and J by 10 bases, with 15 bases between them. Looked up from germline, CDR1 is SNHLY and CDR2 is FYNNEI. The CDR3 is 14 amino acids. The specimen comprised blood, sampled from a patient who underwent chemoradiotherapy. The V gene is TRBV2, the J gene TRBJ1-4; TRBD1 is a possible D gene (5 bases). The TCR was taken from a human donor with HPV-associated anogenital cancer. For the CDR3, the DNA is TGTGCCAGCAGTGAGTGGGGCCTTCAAGGAAAACTGTTTTTT. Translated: CASSEWGLQGKLFF. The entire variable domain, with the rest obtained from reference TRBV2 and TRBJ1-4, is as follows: EPEVTQTPSHQVTQMGQEVILRCVPISNHLYFYWYRQILGQKVEFLVSFYNNEISEKSEIFDDQFSVERPDGSNFTLKIRSTKLEDSAMYFCASSEWGLQGKLFFGSGTQLSVL.